The 21 T cell receptor beta chains reported below all come from one sample, sequenced in a study of cytomegalovirus exposure and HLA in healthy donors. The PCR was carried out with 60 Vbeta primers and 13 Jbeta primers. Assay used: immunoSEQ multiplex PCR; TCRdb lists only in-frame clones, some missing. The sample table includes over 30,000 clones. The sequenced sample consisted of PBMCs. The receptor set was obtained from a woman in her 40s in good health and CMV-seropositive.

A note on this clone: The same CDR3 arises from other DNA sequences in this sample as well. The chain has TRBV4-1 and TRBJ2-1; TRBD1 matches at 7 bases. The CDR3 is 17 amino acids. The germline V gene has CDR1 MGHRA and CDR2 YSYEKL. Unmatched junction bases numbered 14, after V lost 4 bases and J lost 5 bases. CDR3 sequence reads: CASSPPDRSLNDNEQFF. The CDR3 DNA follows: TGCGCCAGCAGCCCCCCGGACAGGTCCCTAAACGACAATGAGCAGTTCTTC.

The chain uses TRBV7-9 and TRBJ2-2, with D possibly matching TRBD1 (6 bases). This CDR3 is built from 16 residues. Germline V gives CDR1 SEHNR, CDR2 FQNEAQ (reference sequence). With 3 bases removed from V and 1 base from J, the gap between germline ends came to 12 bases. As DNA, the CDR3 is TGTGCCAGCAGCTTTCCAGGGGATGTGAACACCGGGGAGCTGTTTTTT. This translates into CASSFPGDVNTGELFF.

The CDR3 spells CASSYRQGEVNEQFF. The CDR3 DNA reads TGTGCCAGCAGTTACCGACAGGGGGAGGTGAATGAGCAGTTCTTC. This chain joins TRBV6-5 and TRBJ2-1; 9 bases align to TRBD1. CDR1 and CDR2 from the germline V gene are MNHEY and SVGAGI. V lost 2 bases and J lost 7; bases outside the gene matches: 6. The CDR3 is 15 residues long.

This chain uses TRBV6-6 with TRBJ2-1; D is possibly TRBD1 (6 bases). The CDR3 covers 15 residues. Per the germline V gene, CDR1 is MNHNY and CDR2 is SVGAGI (reference sequence). Trimming took 10 bases from V and 5 from J, leaving 21 bases between them. CDR3 coding DNA: TGTGCCACTCATGGGGGCCAACATTGGGACAATGAGCAGTTCTTC. This gives the protein CATHGGQHWDNEQFF.

The chain has TRBV9 and TRBJ2-1; 12 bases are shared with TRBD2. V lost 3 bases, J lost 5 bases, and 9 bases stayed unmatched. The CDR3 is 17 residues long. Looked up from germline, CDR1 is SGDLS and CDR2 is YYNGEE. The CDR3 sequence is CASSASGRAMGHNEQFF. CDR3 nucleotide sequence: TGTGCCAGCAGCGCTAGCGGGAGGGCGATGGGCCACAATGAGCAGTTCTTC.

V usage is TRBV10-2 and J usage is TRBJ2-3; TRBD1 is a possible D gene (5 bases). The CDR3 contains 14 residues. The germline V and J ends were trimmed by 3 bases and 2 bases, with 9 bases remaining between them. Germline V gene lookup returns CDR1 WSHSY and CDR2 SAAADI. The DNA for the CDR3 is TGCGCCAGCAGTGAATTGGGGCCCACAGATACGCAGTATTTT. It yields the protein CASSELGPTDTQYF.

This chain links TRBV19 with TRBJ1-5; D is undetermined. The CDR3 spans 16 residues. Germline V gene sequence: CDR1 LNHDA, CDR2 SQIVND (reference sequence). V lost 3 bases to trimming and J lost 4 bases, with 16 bases between them. This chain's CDR3 is CASSMEASRTNQPQHF. CDR3 coding DNA: TGTGCCAGTAGTATGGAGGCCAGTAGGACTAATCAGCCCCAGCATTTT.

With respect to this clone: Other DNA sequences in this sample translate to the same CDR3. The chain joins TRBV30 to TRBJ2-5; 9 nucleotides match TRBD1. The junction had 8 bases not matched to a gene; V was cut back by 4 bases and J by 2 bases. The length of the CDR3 is 15 residues. In germline, CDR1 is GTSNPN, CDR2 SVGIG (reference sequence). In nucleotides, the CDR3 is TGTGCCTGGAACACCGGGACAGGGCGACAAGAGACCCAGTACTTC. It codes for CAWNTGTGRQETQYF. Full variable domain (remainder filled in from reference TRBV30 and TRBJ2-5): SQTIHQWPATLVQPVGSPLSLECTVEGTSNPNLYWYRQAAGRGLQLLFYSVGIGQISSEVPQNLSASRPQDRQFILSSKKLLLSDSGFYLCAWNTGTGRQETQYFGPGTRLLVL.

The chain is built from TRBV19 and TRBJ1-1, with D possibly being TRBD1 (5 bases). CDR3 size: 11 residues. CDR1 is LNHDA and CDR2 is SQIVND in the germline V gene (reference sequence). V lost 5 bases, J lost 9 bases, and 10 bases lay in between. CDR3 nucleotides: TGTGCCAGTAGTGGGTCAGGGAAAGCTTTCTTT. This codes for CASSGSGKAFF.

V gene TRBV28 combines with J gene TRBJ2-3; TRBD1 matches 8 bases. V shed 6 bases, J shed 2 bases, and the junction held 10 bases outside the gene matches. Germline V gives CDR1 MDHEN, CDR2 SYDVKM. The CDR3 runs 16 residues. CDR3 amino acids: CASRRTGGLSTDTQYF. The CDR3 DNA reads TGTGCCAGCAGACGTACAGGGGGTCTGTCCACAGATACGCAGTATTTT.

This chain links TRBV7-9 with TRBJ1-5, with TRBD1 matching 8 bases. Germline lookup yields CDR1 SEHNR and CDR2 FQNEAQ (reference sequence). J gave up 4 bases and V 0 bases, and 8 bases lay outside the gene matches. The CDR3 runs 17 residues. This CDR3 reads CASSLALQGGLNQPQHF. CDR3 coding DNA: TGTGCCAGCAGCTTAGCGCTACAGGGGGGGTTAAATCAGCCCCAGCATTTT.

The chain has TRBV7-3 and TRBJ2-2, with TRBD2 matching 9 bases. From germline, CDR1 is SGHTA and CDR2 FQGTGA. The trim removed 5 bases at V and 3 bases at J, leaving 4 bases unmatched. CDR3 length equals 15 residues. The CDR3 reads CASSHLAGDTGELFF. CDR3 bases: TGTGCCAGCAGCCATTTAGCGGGAGACACCGGGGAGCTGTTTTTT.

CDR3 sequence reads: CASRTGGKETQYF. Here the CDR3 DNA reads TGTGCCAGTAGAACAGGGGGCAAAGAGACCCAGTACTTC. The chain combines TRBV5-4 with TRBJ2-5; TRBD1 matches 9 bases. Per the germline V gene, CDR1 is SGHNT and CDR2 is YYREEE (reference sequence). J lost 3 bases, V lost 8 bases, and 5 bases had no gene match. The CDR3 contains 13 residues.

This chain connects TRBV4-1 to TRBJ2-7; 13 bases line up with TRBD2. The V and J ends lost 0 bases and 7 bases, in that order; junction bases with no gene match: 3. CDR3 size: 15 residues. Germline-derived CDR1 and CDR2 are MGHRA and YSYEKL. The CDR3 sequence is CASSQEGTSGIEQYF. CDR3 in DNA: TGCGCCAGCAGCCAAGAGGGGACTAGCGGGATTGAGCAGTACTTC.

This chain uses TRBV10-3 with TRBJ1-1, with 9 positions matching TRBD1. Germline loops: CDR1 ENHRY, CDR2 SYGVKD. J lost 4 bases, V lost 10 bases, and 7 bases had no gene match. This CDR3 has 13 amino acids. CDR3: CASADRGSTEAFF. CDR3 nucleotides: TGTGCCAGCGCCGACAGGGGGTCCACTGAAGCTTTCTTT.

This chain joins TRBV11-3 and TRBJ2-7, with TRBD2 matching 12 bases. This CDR3 region has 16 residues. CDR1 is SGHNT, CDR2 YENEEA, per germline. V lost 5 bases to trimming and J lost 5 bases; unmatched junction nucleotides: 10. The CDR3 here is CASSPGLAGFGDEQYF. The CDR3 nucleotides are TGTGCCAGCAGCCCCGGACTAGCGGGATTTGGGGACGAGCAGTACTTC.

The chain employs TRBV19 and TRBJ1-4; 7 bases map to TRBD1. Germline values: CDR1 LNHDA, CDR2 SQIVND (reference sequence). This CDR3 has 14 residues. The junction had 11 bases not matched to a gene; V was cut back by 10 bases and J by 6 bases. CDR3 region: CATSPIRGDEKLFF. CDR3 bases: TGTGCCACCTCTCCAATCAGGGGGGATGAAAAACTGTTTTTT.

The gene calls are TRBV6-1 and TRBJ2-5, with 7 bases matching TRBD1. Germline CDR1 and CDR2: MNHNS and SASEGT. With 8 bases clipped from V and 5 bases from J, the junction kept 8 bases outside the gene matches. The CDR3 runs to 13 residues. CDR3 coding DNA: TGTGCCAGCGTCAGGGGGTCGGAGGAGACCCAGTACTTC. Its protein is CASVRGSEETQYF.

The J gene is TRBJ2-3, the V gene TRBV10-3; 8 bases are shared with TRBD2. This CDR3 is 15 amino acids long. With 4 bases clipped from V and 6 bases from J, the junction kept 9 bases outside the gene matches. Germline V CDR1 and CDR2: ENHRY, SYGVKD. Written as DNA, the CDR3 is TGTGCCATCAGTGTTAGCGGGGCTATCCGGGATACGCAGTATTTT. Protein product: CAISVSGAIRDTQYF.

This CDR3 reads CTSSQRDRLRVQPQHF. In DNA, the CDR3 is TGCACCAGCAGCCAAAGGGACAGGTTGAGGGTTCAGCCCCAGCATTTT. The chain recombines TRBV1 with TRBJ1-5; whether TRBD1, the table's D call, matches the DNA was not checked. TRBV1 corresponds to a pseudogene. The CDR3 is 16 amino acids.

This chain joins TRBV28 and TRBJ2-1; D may be TRBD2 (5 bases). The CDR3 extends over 15 amino acids. The germline V and J ends were trimmed by 4 bases and 4 bases, with 14 bases remaining between them. The germline V gene encodes CDR1 MDHEN and CDR2 SYDVKM. Here the CDR3 DNA reads TGTGCCAGCAGTTCTGCCAGCGGAGCTTACAATGAGCAGTTCTTC. This sequence encodes CASSSASGAYNEQFF.